This T cell receptor (beta chain) was recovered during a study of high-grade serous ovarian cancer treatment subgroups. CDR1 SEHNR and CDR2 FQNEAQ come from the germline V gene (reference sequence). Trimming took 4 bases from V and 6 from J; bases not matched to a gene: 13. The length of the CDR3 is 16 residues. A remark on this clone: Its specificity is unknown.

Sequencing used immunoSEQ multiplex PCR; TCRdb keeps in-frame clones, though not all of them. The sample records 35,000 to 45,000 clones, roughly three quarters being singletons. Findings of the study overall: Bulk tumor TCR sequencing gave no spatial information.

Tumor samples were taken before definitive surgery or chemotherapy. The sample taken for sequencing was tumor tissue. This TCR came from a human donor with high-grade serous ovarian cancer. The chain couples TRBV7-9 to TRBJ2-3; the match to TRBD1 covers 7 bases. As DNA, the CDR3 is TGTGCCAGCAGCTCGCCACAGGGGTATTATATCGATACGCAGTATTTT. It is translated as CASSSPQGYYIDTQYF.